This T cell receptor (beta chain) is drawn from a study of blood T cell repertoires in COVID-19. Background on the study: The cDNA or gDNA used as material had been derived from T cells, B-cell-depleted T cells, or PBMCs.

The V end was cut by 7 bases, the J end by 0 bases, with 10 bases between. There are 14 residues in the CDR3. The germline V gene has CDR1 SGHRS and CDR2 YFSETQ. Repertoires were generated with immunoSEQ multiplex PCR, while TCRdb's copy carries only in-frame clones and drops some. The sample holds hundreds of thousands of clones, about 88% seen once. This clonotype originated in a woman aged 18-30 years who had been exposed to COVID-19. Material: PBMCs or T cells enriched from blood (not recorded which). The chain joins TRBV5-1 to TRBJ1-4, with D hard to call. The CDR3 DNA sequence: TGCGCCAGCGGCCCCACAGCAACTAATGAAAAACTGTTTTTT. This sequence encodes CASGPTATNEKLFF.